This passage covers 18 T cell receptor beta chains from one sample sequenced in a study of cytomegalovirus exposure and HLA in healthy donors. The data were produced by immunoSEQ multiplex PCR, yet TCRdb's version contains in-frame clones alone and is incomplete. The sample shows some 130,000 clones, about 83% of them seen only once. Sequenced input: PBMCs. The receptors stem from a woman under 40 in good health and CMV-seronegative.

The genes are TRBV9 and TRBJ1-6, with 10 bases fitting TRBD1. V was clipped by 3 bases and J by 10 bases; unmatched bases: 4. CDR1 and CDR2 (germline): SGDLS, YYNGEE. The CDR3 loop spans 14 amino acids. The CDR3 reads CASSATGGDSPLHF. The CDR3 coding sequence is TGTGCCAGCAGCGCGACAGGGGGCGACTCACCCCTCCACTTT.

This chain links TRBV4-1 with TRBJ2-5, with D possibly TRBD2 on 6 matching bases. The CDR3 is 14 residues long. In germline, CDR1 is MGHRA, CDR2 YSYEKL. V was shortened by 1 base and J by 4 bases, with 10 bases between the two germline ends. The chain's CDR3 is CASSQARGGETQYF. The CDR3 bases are TGCGCCAGCAGCCAAGCGAGGGGAGGAGAGACCCAGTACTTC.

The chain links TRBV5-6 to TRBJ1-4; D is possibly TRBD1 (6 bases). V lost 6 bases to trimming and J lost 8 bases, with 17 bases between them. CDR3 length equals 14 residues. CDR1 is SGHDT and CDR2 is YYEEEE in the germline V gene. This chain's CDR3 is CASTVQGLREKLFF. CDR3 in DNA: TGTGCCAGCACCGTACAGGGCCTGAGGGAAAAACTGTTTTTT.

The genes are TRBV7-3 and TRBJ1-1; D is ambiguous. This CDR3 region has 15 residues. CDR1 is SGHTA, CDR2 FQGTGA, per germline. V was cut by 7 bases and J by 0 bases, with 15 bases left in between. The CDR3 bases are TGTGCCAGCAAGGGTTGCCGGGAACTGAACACTGAAGCTTTCTTT. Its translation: CASKGCRELNTEAFF.

As DNA, the CDR3 is TGTGCAAGTCGCTTCATAGTGGTCCTCGGACAGGAAGAGACCCAGTACTTC. It codes for CASRFIVVLGQEETQYF. This chain links TRBV12-2 with TRBJ2-5; whether TRBD1, the table's D call, matches the DNA was not checked. TRBV12-2 is recorded as a pseudogene. The CDR3 has 17 residues.

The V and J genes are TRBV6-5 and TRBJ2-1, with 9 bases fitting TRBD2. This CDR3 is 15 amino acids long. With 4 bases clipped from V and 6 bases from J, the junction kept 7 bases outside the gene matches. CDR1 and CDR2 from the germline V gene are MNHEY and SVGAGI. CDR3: CASSFGGGGVNEQFF. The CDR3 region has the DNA TGTGCCAGCAGTTTCGGCGGGGGGGGAGTCAATGAGCAGTTCTTC.

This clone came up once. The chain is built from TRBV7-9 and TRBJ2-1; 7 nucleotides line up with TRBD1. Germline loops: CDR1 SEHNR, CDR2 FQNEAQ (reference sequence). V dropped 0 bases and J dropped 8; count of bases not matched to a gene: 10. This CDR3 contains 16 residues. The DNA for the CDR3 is TGTGCCAGCAGCTTAGCGCTGCGACAGGGAAGAGATGAGCAGTTCTTC. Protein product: CASSLALRQGRDEQFF.

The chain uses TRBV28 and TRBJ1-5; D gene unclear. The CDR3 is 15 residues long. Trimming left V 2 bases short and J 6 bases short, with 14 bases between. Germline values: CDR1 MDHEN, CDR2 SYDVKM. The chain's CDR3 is CASSLRSGSGQPQHF. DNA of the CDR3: TGTGCCAGCAGTTTACGATCGGGGTCCGGTCAGCCCCAGCATTTT.

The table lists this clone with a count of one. DNA for the CDR3: TGCGCCAGCAGAACGGAGATGGACACTGAAGCTTTCTTT. Translating gives CASRTEMDTEAFF. The chain has TRBV5-1 and TRBJ1-1; no firm D call. The V end lost 5 bases, the J end lost 3 bases, and 11 bases lay between the germline ends. This CDR3 has 13 amino acids. The V gene's germline CDR1 is SGHRS and CDR2 YFSETQ.

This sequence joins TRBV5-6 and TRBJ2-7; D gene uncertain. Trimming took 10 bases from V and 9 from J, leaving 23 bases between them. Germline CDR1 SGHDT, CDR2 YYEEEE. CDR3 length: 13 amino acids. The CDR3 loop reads CASGSLTGGVQYF. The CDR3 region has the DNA TGTGCCTCCGGGTCGCTTACTGGCGGTGTGCAGTACTTC.

Here the CDR3 reads CASSLNPGLAGGRNEQFF. The CDR3 nucleotides are TGTGCCAGCAGCCTAAACCCGGGACTAGCGGGGGGGCGCAATGAGCAGTTCTTC. This chain links TRBV7-2 with TRBJ2-1, with 16 bases matching TRBD2. V lost 5 bases to trimming and J lost 6 bases; unmatched junction nucleotides: 10. Germline values: CDR1 SGHTA, CDR2 FQGNSA. The length of the CDR3 is 18 residues.

The CDR3 nucleotides are TGCGCCAGCAGCCAAGTCCTTGGAAACACCATATATTTT. Translation gives CASSQVLGNTIYF. The V and J genes are TRBV4-1 and TRBJ1-3; D gene uncertain. Trimming took off 1 base at V and 3 bases at J, with 4 bases between the two ends. This CDR3 is built from 13 residues. CDR1 is MGHRA, CDR2 YSYEKL, per germline.

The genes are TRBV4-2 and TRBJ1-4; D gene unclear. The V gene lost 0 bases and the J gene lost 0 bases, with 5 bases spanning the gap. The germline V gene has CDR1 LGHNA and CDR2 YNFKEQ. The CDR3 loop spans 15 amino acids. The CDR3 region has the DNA TGTGCCAGCAGCCAAGACGGGTCAACTAATGAAAAACTGTTTTTT. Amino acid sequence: CASSQDGSTNEKLFF.

In DNA form, the CDR3 reads TGTGCCAGCAGCTTAGTACAGGGGGCTGACTATGGCTACACCTTC. Protein sequence: CASSLVQGADYGYTF. This chain joins TRBV13 and TRBJ1-2; 9 bases match TRBD1. The CDR3 is 15 residues long. Trimming at V came to 1 base and at J to 3 bases, leaving 3 bases not matched to a gene. CDR1 and CDR2 from the germline V gene are PRHDT and FYEKMQ (reference sequence).

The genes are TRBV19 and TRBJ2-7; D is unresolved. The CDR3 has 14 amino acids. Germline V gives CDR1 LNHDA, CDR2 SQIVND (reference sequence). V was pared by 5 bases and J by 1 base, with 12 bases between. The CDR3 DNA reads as TGTGCCAGTAGTCCCCGGTCGGTATCCTACGAGCAGTACTTC. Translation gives CASSPRSVSYEQYF. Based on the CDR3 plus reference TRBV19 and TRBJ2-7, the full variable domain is DGGITQSPKYLFRKEGQNVTLSCEQNLNHDAMYWYRQDPGQGLRLIYYSQIVNDFQKGDIAEGYSVSREKKESFPLTVTSAQKNPTAFYLCASSPRSVSYEQYFGPGTRLTVT.

CDR3 protein: CASLRQGVSGELFF. CDR3 nucleotide sequence: TGTGCCAGTCTTAGACAGGGGGTTTCCGGGGAGCTGTTTTTT. This chain joins TRBV19 and TRBJ2-2, with 9 positions matching TRBD1. The trim removed 8 bases at V and 6 bases at J, leaving 7 bases unmatched. This CDR3 comprises 14 residues. From germline, CDR1 is LNHDA and CDR2 SQIVND (reference sequence). Full variable domain (rest looked up from reference TRBV19 and TRBJ2-2): DGGITQSPKYLFRKEGQNVTLSCEQNLNHDAMYWYRQDPGQGLRLIYYSQIVNDFQKGDIAEGYSVSREKKESFPLTVTSAQKNPTAFYLCASLRQGVSGELFFGEGSRLTVL.

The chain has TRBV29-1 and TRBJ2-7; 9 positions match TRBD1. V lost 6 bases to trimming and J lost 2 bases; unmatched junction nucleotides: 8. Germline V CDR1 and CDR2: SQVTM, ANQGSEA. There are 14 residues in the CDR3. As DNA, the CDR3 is TGCAGCGTAGCGGACAGGGGAAAAACCTACGAGCAGTACTTC. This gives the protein CSVADRGKTYEQYF.

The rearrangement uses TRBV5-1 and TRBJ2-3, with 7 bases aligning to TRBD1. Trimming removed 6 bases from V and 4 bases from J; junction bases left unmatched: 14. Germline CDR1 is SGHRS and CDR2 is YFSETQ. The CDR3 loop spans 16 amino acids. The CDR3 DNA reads TGCGCCAGCACACTAAGAGGGGGCGTTGTGGCAGATACGCAGTATTTT. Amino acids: CASTLRGGVVADTQYF.